A single sample gave rise to the 25 T cell receptor beta chains below, sequenced in a study of cytomegalovirus exposure and HLA in healthy donors. With 60 Vbeta and 13 Jbeta primers, the PCR was carried out. Assay: immunoSEQ multiplex PCR; the TCRdb copy retains only in-frame clones and omits some. The table lists 160,000 or so clones, approximately 80% of them singletons. The sample was PBMCs. These receptors were obtained from a man aged 45-65 years in good health and CMV-seropositive.

This chain joins TRBV6-5 and TRBJ1-2; D possibly corresponds to TRBD1 (5 bases). The CDR3 is 13 amino acids. V was trimmed by 5 bases and J by 8 bases, leaving 15 bases between them. The germline V gene encodes CDR1 MNHEY and CDR2 SVGAGI. Here the CDR3 DNA reads TGTGCCAGCAGTGAATCGGGGGACGGAGGCTACACCTTC. As protein: CASSESGDGGYTF.

This rearrangement joins TRBV5-8 to TRBJ1-1; unclear D gene. The germline V and J ends were trimmed by 0 bases and 0 bases, with 6 bases remaining between them. This CDR3 contains 14 residues. CDR1 is SGHTS and CDR2 is YDEGEE in the germline V gene. The CDR3 loop is CASSLARLNTEAFF. CDR3 nucleotides: TGTGCCAGCAGCTTGGCCAGATTGAACACTGAAGCTTTCTTT.

This rearrangement joins TRBV2 to TRBJ2-7; no definite D call. V lost 3 bases and J 3 bases, leaving 9 bases between the germline ends. CDR1 is SNHLY, CDR2 FYNNEI, per germline. This CDR3 has 13 amino acids. The CDR3 sequence: CASSDIQFYEQYF. CDR3 in DNA: TGTGCCAGCAGTGACATACAGTTCTACGAGCAGTACTTC.

The J gene is TRBJ2-7, the V gene TRBV4-1; 8 bases line up with TRBD1. The V gene end was trimmed by 3 bases and the J gene end by 6 bases; junction bases not matched to a gene: 1. CDR1 MGHRA and CDR2 YSYEKL come from the germline V gene. This CDR3 comprises 12 residues. In DNA, the CDR3 is TGCGCCAGCAGCCACGACAGGGGCGAGCAGTACTTC. Translation: CASSHDRGEQYF.

The chain is built from TRBV7-9 and TRBJ1-4; D remains ambiguous. Looked up from germline, CDR1 is SEHNR and CDR2 is FQNEAQ (reference sequence). CDR3 length equals 14 residues. Trimming cost V 1 base and J 4 bases, with 7 bases left between them. CDR3 sequence reads: CASSLGRSNEKLFF. The CDR3 nucleotides read TGTGCCAGCAGCTTAGGTCGCAGTAATGAAAAACTGTTTTTT.

The chain uses TRBV7-9 and TRBJ2-1, with 8 bases fitting TRBD2. Germline loops: CDR1 SEHNR, CDR2 FQNEAQ (reference sequence). J was trimmed by 15 bases and V by 1 base; bases with no gene match: 11. The CDR3 spans 14 residues. The CDR3 DNA reads as TGTGCCAGCAGCTTAGAACTTGGCGGGGGGTTTCGGTTCTTC. Amino acid sequence: CASSLELGGGFRFF.

The chain has TRBV6-5 and TRBJ1-6; D is possibly TRBD1 (6 bases). V lost 2 bases to trimming and J lost 6 bases, with 11 bases between them. CDR1 and CDR2 (germline): MNHEY, SVGAGI. This CDR3 is 15 amino acids long. The CDR3 protein is CASSYPDSFNSPLHF. The DNA for the CDR3 is TGTGCCAGCAGTTACCCGGACAGCTTTAATTCACCCCTCCACTTT.

This clone was seen only a few times. The chain is built from TRBV20-1 and TRBJ2-7; 8 bases fit TRBD2. Looked up from germline, CDR1 is DFQATT and CDR2 is SNEGSKA (reference sequence). The CDR3 extends over 11 amino acids. V was pared by 6 bases and J by 5 bases, with 3 bases of the junction left unmatched. The CDR3 is CSAGRGDEQYF. The CDR3 DNA reads as TGCAGTGCCGGGCGGGGGGACGAGCAGTACTTC.

This clone was recorded only once. This chain joins TRBV2 and TRBJ1-2, with 8 bases that match TRBD1. This CDR3 is 16 amino acids long. Germline V lookup: CDR1 SNHLY, CDR2 FYNNEI. V shed 7 bases, J shed 6 bases, and the junction held 16 bases outside the gene matches. Here the CDR3 DNA reads TGTGCCAGCAACTACCCCCGCAGGGGGCGGGCAAATGGCTACACCTTC. Protein product: CASNYPRRGRANGYTF.

This chain uses TRBV5-4 with TRBJ1-4, with D tentatively TRBD1 (6 bases). Trimming pared 3 bases from V and 4 bases from J, leaving 16 bases between. The length of the CDR3 is 16 residues. CDR1 is SGHNT, CDR2 YYREEE, per germline (reference sequence). CDR3 loop: CASSSQVRGRNEKLFF. The CDR3 DNA reads as TGTGCCAGCAGCTCGCAGGTCAGGGGTCGTAATGAAAAACTGTTTTTT. Full variable domain (missing parts from reference TRBV5-4 and TRBJ1-4): ETGVTQSPTHLIKTRGQQVTLRCSSQSGHNTVSWYQQALGQGPQFIFQYYREEENGRGNFPPRFSGLQFPNYSSELNVNALELDDSALYLCASSSQVRGRNEKLFFGSGTQLSVL.

The rearrangement links TRBV28 to TRBJ2-5, with D maybe TRBD1 (6 bases). Germline-derived CDR1 and CDR2 are MDHEN and SYDVKM. The CDR3 loop spans 14 amino acids. Trimming removed 5 bases from V and 1 base from J, with 11 bases in between. For the CDR3, the DNA is TGTGCCAGCAGTAAGGGGGTCGCCCAAGAGACCCAGTACTTC. It translates to CASSKGVAQETQYF.

This chain's CDR3 is CASSLGNRGSYNSPLHF. The CDR3 coding sequence is TGTGCCAGCAGCTTGGGGAACAGGGGTTCCTATAATTCACCCCTCCACTTT. The chain carries TRBV5-4 and TRBJ1-6; 7 bases fit TRBD1. Per germline, CDR1 SGHNT and CDR2 YYREEE (reference sequence). This CDR3 is built from 17 residues. J was trimmed by 1 base and V by 0 bases; bases with no gene match: 4.

The gene calls are TRBV27 and TRBJ1-5; 11 positions agree with TRBD1. Germline loops: CDR1 MNHEY, CDR2 SMNVEV (reference sequence). V shed 6 bases and J 4 bases; nucleotides not matched to a gene: 5. The CDR3 runs to 15 residues. This chain's CDR3 is CASRGGTGGNQPQHF. The CDR3 DNA reads TGTGCCAGCAGGGGGGGGACAGGGGGTAATCAGCCCCAGCATTTT.

With regard to this clone: Other nucleotide sequences in the sample specify the same CDR3. The V gene is TRBV7-2, the J gene TRBJ1-5; D perhaps matches TRBD1 (6 bases). This CDR3 spans 15 amino acids. Trimming took 1 base from V and 4 from J, leaving 11 bases between them. Germline V lookup: CDR1 SGHTA, CDR2 FQGNSA. The CDR3 DNA follows: TGTGCCAGCAGCTTAGGGCAGGGGAGTAATCAGCCCCAGCATTTT. It specifies CASSLGQGSNQPQHF.

J is TRBJ2-1 and V is TRBV7-9; 8 positions agree with TRBD2. Germline CDR1 reads SEHNR; CDR2 reads FQNEAQ (reference sequence). Trimming removed 5 bases from V and 5 bases from J; junction bases left unmatched: 5. The CDR3 sequence is 14 residues long. This CDR3 reads CASSHDGRDNEQFF. The CDR3 DNA follows: TGTGCCAGCAGCCATGACGGGAGGGACAATGAGCAGTTCTTC.

The chain carries TRBV28 and TRBJ1-4; 7 bases fit TRBD1. V lost 6 bases to trimming and J lost 0 bases; unmatched junction nucleotides: 10. The length of the CDR3 is 17 residues. Germline V gene data show CDR1 as MDHEN and CDR2 as SYDVKM. The CDR3 sequence: CASRVGTAHATNEKLFF. The CDR3, as DNA: TGTGCCAGCAGGGTCGGGACAGCTCACGCAACTAATGAAAAACTGTTTTTT. Together with reference TRBV28 and TRBJ1-4, the CDR3 gives the full variable domain: DVKVTQSSRYLVKRTGEKVFLECVQDMDHENMFWYRQDPGLGLRLIYFSYDVKMKEKGDIPEGYSVSREKKERFSLILESASTNQTSMYLCASRVGTAHATNEKLFFGSGTQLSVL.

This chain links TRBV7-8 with TRBJ1-2; 7 positions match TRBD1. Germline V gene data show CDR1 as SGHVS and CDR2 as FQNEAQ. The length of the CDR3 is 15 residues. Trimming cost V 5 bases and J 4 bases; bases outside gene matches: 10. CDR3 DNA: TGTGCCAGCAGCAAGATGACCGGGACAGCCTATGGCTACACCTTC. Amino acid sequence: CASSKMTGTAYGYTF.

V is TRBV29-1 and J is TRBJ1-1; D perhaps matches TRBD1 (6 bases). CDR3 length: 13 amino acids. V gave up 5 bases and J gave up 5 bases, with 15 bases separating them. In germline, CDR1 is SQVTM, CDR2 ANQGSEA. Written as DNA, the CDR3 is TGCAGCGTTTACGGGGGGCTGGGGACTGAAGCTTTCTTT. It specifies CSVYGGLGTEAFF.

The rearrangement uses TRBV23-1 and TRBJ1-1; no firm D call. TRBV23-1 is an ORF, with its function uncertain. Trimming pared 3 bases from V and 4 bases from J, leaving 12 bases between. The CDR3 covers 14 residues. CDR3 amino acids: CASSHIPRGTEAFF. The CDR3 nucleotides are TGCGCCAGCAGTCACATACCAAGAGGCACTGAAGCTTTCTTT.

The V and J genes are TRBV7-3 and TRBJ1-1, with D uncertain. V lost 5 bases and J 2 bases, leaving 9 bases between the germline ends. CDR3 size: 13 residues. Germline loops: CDR1 SGHTA, CDR2 FQGTGA. The CDR3 sequence is CASSEQSNTEAFF. CDR3 sequence (DNA): TGTGCCAGCAGCGAACAGTCCAACACTGAAGCTTTCTTT.

The gene calls are TRBV28 and TRBJ2-5; 9 nucleotides align to TRBD1. V trimming: 7 bases; J trimming: 3 bases; junction bases outside the gene matches: 6. The CDR3 covers 14 residues. Germline V gene data show CDR1 as MDHEN and CDR2 as SYDVKM. CDR3: CASKPRTGEETQYF. In DNA form, the CDR3 reads TGTGCCAGCAAACCCCGGACAGGGGAAGAGACCCAGTACTTC.

The rearrangement links TRBV10-2 to TRBJ1-2, with D perhaps TRBD1 (6 bases). Germline V gives CDR1 WSHSY, CDR2 SAAADI. V lost 7 bases and J 8 bases, leaving 17 bases between the germline ends. The CDR3 has 13 residues. The CDR3 protein is CASTEGGAEGYTF. The CDR3 DNA follows: TGCGCCAGCACCGAGGGGGGGGCGGAGGGCTACACCTTC.

This clone was seen a few times. V and J are TRBV5-5 and TRBJ1-5; 7 bases are a match to TRBD1. CDR3 length equals 15 residues. CDR1 and CDR2 from the germline V gene are SGHKS and YYEKEE (reference sequence). The V gene end was trimmed by 0 bases and the J gene end by 3 bases; junction bases not matched to a gene: 3. The CDR3 nucleotides read TGTGCCAGCAGCTTGGGCAGGGGGAACAATCAGCCCCAGCATTTT. This encodes CASSLGRGNNQPQHF.

This clone has more than one count but fewer than ten. J is TRBJ2-3 and V is TRBV4-1, with 8 positions matching TRBD2. Losses at the gene ends were 0 bases for V and 2 bases for J; bases not matched to a gene: 7. The CDR3 spans 17 residues. CDR1 is MGHRA, CDR2 YSYEKL, per germline. The CDR3 DNA is TGCGCCAGCAGCCAAGAAATCGGGGGGGCCTCCACAGATACGCAGTATTTT. Protein product: CASSQEIGGASTDTQYF.

This chain connects TRBV7-2 to TRBJ2-3, with a tentative D call TRBD1 (5 bases). CDR1 and CDR2 from the germline V gene are SGHTA and FQGNSA. The CDR3 loop spans 13 amino acids. Trimming removed 6 bases at V and 5 bases at J, with 12 bases between. The CDR3 nucleotides read TGTGCCAGCAGTCCCCAAAGGGGAGATACGCAGTATTTT. Protein product: CASSPQRGDTQYF.